This T cell receptor (beta chain) was recorded in a study of technical replicates of blood from several donors. Turning to this clone: The sample has other DNA sequences that encode this CDR3 too.

The trim removed 5 bases at V and 5 bases at J, leaving 3 bases unmatched. Germline CDR1 MNHEY, CDR2 SVGAGI. The CDR3 covers 13 residues. The assay was immunoSEQ multiplex PCR, and TCRdb's table has in-frame clones only and misses some. Of about 59,000 clones listed, around 97% were seen once; the top ten hold 0.19%. V is TRBV6-5 and J is TRBJ1-1; 9 bases line up with TRBD1. This TCR came from a human donor in good health. Input material: T cells isolated from PBMCs. The CDR3 here is CASSRQGVTEAFF. In nucleotides, the CDR3 is TGTGCCAGCAGTCGACAGGGGGTGACTGAAGCTTTCTTT.